This record looks at one T cell receptor (beta chain) sequence and its context. The data stem from a study of cytotoxic CD8 clonotypes in ibrutinib-treated CLL. The CDR3 contains 15 residues. Trimming removed 1 base from V and 4 bases from J, with 14 bases in between. Germline CDR1 LGHNT, CDR2 FRNRAP. Profiling relied on immunoSEQ multiplex PCR, and the TCRdb table lists in-frame clones only, not all of them. The sample yields about 45,000 clones, 60% to 70% seen once. This sequence was found in a human donor with chronic lymphocytic leukemia. The input for sequencing was PBMCs, taken after 24 months of ibrutinib treatment. The chain links TRBV12-5 to TRBJ2-7; weak D call: TRBD1 (6 bases). CDR3 loop: CASGLGGRGAYEQYF. Written as DNA, the CDR3 is TGTGCTAGTGGTTTGGGGGGCAGGGGCGCGTACGAGCAGTACTTC.